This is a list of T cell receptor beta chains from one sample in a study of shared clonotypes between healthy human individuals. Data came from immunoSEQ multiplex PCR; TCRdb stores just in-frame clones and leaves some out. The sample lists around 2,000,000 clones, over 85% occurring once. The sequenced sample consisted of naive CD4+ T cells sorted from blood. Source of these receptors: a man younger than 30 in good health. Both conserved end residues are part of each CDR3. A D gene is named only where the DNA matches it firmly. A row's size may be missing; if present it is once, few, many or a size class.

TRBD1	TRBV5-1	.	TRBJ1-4	CASSRTGLNEKLFF	TGCGCCAGCAGCAGGACAGGGCTGAATGAAAAACTGTTTTTT
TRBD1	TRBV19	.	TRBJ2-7	CASSTNADRAREQYF	TGTGCCAGTAGTACAAATGCTGACAGGGCCCGGGAGCAGTACTTC
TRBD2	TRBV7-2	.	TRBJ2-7	CASSHYLFQERGPYEQYF	TGTGCCAGCAGCCACTACCTATTTCAGGAGCGGGGTCCCTACGAGCAGTACTTC
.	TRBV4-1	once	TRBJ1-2	CASSPRDGNYGYTF	TGCGCCAGCAGCCCAAGGGACGGGAACTATGGCTACACCTTC
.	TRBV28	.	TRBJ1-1	CASSFPTRGNTEAFF	TGTGCCAGCAGTTTTCCTACCCGGGGCAACACTGAAGCTTTCTTT
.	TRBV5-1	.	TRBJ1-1	CASSLISGLETEAFF	TGCGCCAGCAGTCTTATCTCCGGGCTTGAAACTGAAGCTTTCTTT
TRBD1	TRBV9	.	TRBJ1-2	CASSSTGGIHYGYTF	TGTGCCAGCAGTTCCACAGGGGGTATCCACTATGGCTACACCTTC
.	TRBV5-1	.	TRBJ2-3	CASSLTRAGTDTQYF	TGCGCCAGCAGCTTAACAAGGGCCGGCACAGATACGCAGTATTTT
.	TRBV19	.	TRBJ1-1	CASTLTRNTEAFF	TGTGCCAGTACCCTCACCCGGAACACTGAAGCTTTCTTT
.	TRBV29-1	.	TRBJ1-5	CSVSREADQPQHF	TGCAGCGTCTCAAGGGAGGCGGATCAGCCCCAGCATTTT
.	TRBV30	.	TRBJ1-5	CAWSASVNQPQHF	TGTGCCTGGAGTGCATCAGTCAATCAGCCCCAGCATTTT
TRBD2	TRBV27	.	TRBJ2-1	CATKWSSGRAGTPNEQFF	TGTGCCACCAAGTGGAGTAGCGGGAGGGCCGGAACCCCCAATGAGCAGTTCTTC
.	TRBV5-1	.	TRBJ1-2	CASSVGGTPTSGGYTF	TGCGCCAGCAGCGTTGGGGGCACTCCGACTTCGGGTGGCTACACCTTC
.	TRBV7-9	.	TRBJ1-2	CASSLESEIYGYTF	TGTGCCAGCAGCTTAGAATCCGAAATCTATGGCTACACCTTC
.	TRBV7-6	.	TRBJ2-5	CASSPRFPQGWETQYF	TGTGCCAGCAGCCCGAGGTTCCCCCAGGGGTGGGAGACCCAGTACTTC
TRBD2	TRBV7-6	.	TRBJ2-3	CASSPSGSATDTQYF	TGTGCCAGCAGCCCAAGCGGGAGTGCCACAGATACGCAGTATTTT
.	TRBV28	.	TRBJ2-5	CASSFSSGHRETQYF	TGTGCCAGCAGTTTTAGTAGTGGGCATCGGGAGACCCAGTACTTC
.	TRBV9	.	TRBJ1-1	CASSVLPGGNTEAFF	TGTGCCAGCAGCGTATTACCCGGTGGTAACACTGAAGCTTTCTTT
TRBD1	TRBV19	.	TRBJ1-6	CASTGQRGSPLHF	TGTGCCAGTACGGGACAGAGGGGTTCACCCCTCCACTTT
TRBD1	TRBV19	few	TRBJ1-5	CASSILTGDSNQPQHF	TGTGCCAGTAGTATCCTCACAGGGGATAGCAATCAGCCCCAGCATTTT
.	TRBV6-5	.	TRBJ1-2	CASSYSITVDYGYTF	TGTGCCAGCAGTTACTCGATAACAGTGGACTATGGCTACACCTTC
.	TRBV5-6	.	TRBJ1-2	CASSLGENGYTF	TGTGCCAGCAGCTTGGGTGAGAATGGCTACACCTTC
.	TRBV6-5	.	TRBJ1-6	CASSWGSNSPLHF	TGTGCCAGCAGTTGGGGGAGCAATTCACCCCTCCACTTT
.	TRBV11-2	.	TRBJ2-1	CASSLDLTGSYNEQFF	TGTGCCAGCAGCTTAGATTTGACCGGCAGCTACAATGAGCAGTTCTTC
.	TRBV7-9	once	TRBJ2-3	CASSLGEVRKGDTQYF	TGTGCCAGCAGCTTAGGAGAAGTAAGGAAGGGAGATACGCAGTATTTT